Shown below are 26 T cell receptor beta chains from a single sample sequenced in a study of blood T cell repertoires in COVID-19. The repertoire was sequenced with immunoSEQ multiplex PCR; TCRdb's copy has only in-frame clones and lacks some. The sample lists about 240,000 clones, approximately 86% occurring once. Sequencing input: PBMCs or T cells enriched from blood (not recorded which). Every receptor here comes from a woman between 35 and 50 years old with acute COVID-19.

The chain uses TRBV2 and TRBJ2-1, with 13 bases fitting TRBD2. Germline V lookup: CDR1 SNHLY, CDR2 FYNNEI. The CDR3 is 14 amino acids. After removal of 6 bases from V and 8 bases from J, the junction contained 4 bases not matched to a gene. The CDR3 loop is CASRAGTSGDEQFF. CDR3 bases: TGTGCCAGCAGGGCCGGGACTAGCGGGGATGAGCAGTTCTTC. The complete variable domain, with remaining parts taken from reference TRBV2 and TRBJ2-1, reads EPEVTQTPSHQVTQMGQEVILRCVPISNHLYFYWYRQILGQKVEFLVSFYNNEISEKSEIFDDQFSVERPDGSNFTLKIRSTKLEDSAMYFCASRAGTSGDEQFFGPGTRLTVL.

The V call is TRBV27, the J call TRBJ2-2, with 11 bases fitting TRBD1. Germline V gene sequence: CDR1 MNHEY, CDR2 SMNVEV (reference sequence). J gave up 6 bases and V 4 bases, and 10 bases lay outside the gene matches. The CDR3 is 17 residues long. The CDR3 region is CASSSPTWGQGAGELFF. The CDR3 region has the DNA TGTGCCAGCAGTTCCCCTACGTGGGGACAGGGGGCCGGGGAGCTGTTTTTT.

This clone was seen a few times. The J gene is TRBJ2-7, the V gene TRBV9; D unresolved. There are 13 residues in the CDR3. The ends were cut back, 0 bases at V and 5 bases at J, with 9 bases in the middle. The germline CDR1 and CDR2 sequences are SGDLS and YYNGEE. This chain's CDR3 is CASSVGGSNEQYF. The CDR3 DNA reads as TGTGCCAGCAGCGTAGGCGGTAGCAACGAGCAGTACTTC.

In DNA form, the CDR3 reads TGTGCCAGCAGTTTATATGGTGCGACAGGGCACTACGAGCAGTACTTC. Translated, it gives CASSLYGATGHYEQYF. The chain carries TRBV27 and TRBJ2-7; 7 bases agree with TRBD1. The CDR3 has 16 residues. Looked up from germline, CDR1 is MNHEY and CDR2 is SMNVEV (reference sequence). V gave up 1 base and J gave up 3 bases; unmatched junction bases: 9.

The V gene is TRBV6-1, the J gene TRBJ1-6, with 8 positions matching TRBD1. The CDR3 runs 16 residues. V trimming: 1 base; J trimming: 10 bases; junction bases outside the gene matches: 9. Germline V gene sequence: CDR1 MNHNS, CDR2 SASEGT. DNA for the CDR3: TGTGCCAGCAGTGAAGGATCGGGACAGGCGGGATCACCCCTCCACTTT. It codes for CASSEGSGQAGSPLHF.

The chain links TRBV27 to TRBJ1-2, with 7 bases identical to TRBD1. The germline V gene has CDR1 MNHEY and CDR2 SMNVEV (reference sequence). The CDR3 is 12 amino acids. Germline trimming cut 6 bases from V and 8 bases from J; bases unmatched to any gene: 6. The CDR3 nucleotides are TGTGCCAGCAGCCTCAGGGGGGCCGGCTACACCTTC. Protein: CASSLRGAGYTF.

This clone was observed a handful of times. This chain uses TRBV5-1 with TRBJ2-3, with 10 bases identical to TRBD2. V was clipped by 4 bases and J by 3 bases; unmatched bases: 8. The V gene's germline CDR1 is SGHRS and CDR2 YFSETQ. CDR3 length equals 16 residues. CDR3 amino acids: CASSVRTSGITDTQYF. The CDR3 nucleotides are TGCGCCAGCAGCGTTCGGACTAGCGGTATTACAGATACGCAGTATTTT.

V is TRBV27 and J is TRBJ2-7; TRBD2 might be the D (5 bases). Germline assignment: CDR1 MNHEY and CDR2 SMNVEV (reference sequence). Deletions cut 6 bases from V and 4 bases from J, with 16 bases between. CDR3 length: 14 amino acids. This chain's CDR3 is CASRDSRLEYEQYF. CDR3 DNA sequence: TGTGCCAGCAGGGACTCAAGGCTAGAGTACGAGCAGTACTTC.

V and J are TRBV19 and TRBJ2-7; tentative D call: TRBD2 (6 bases). The V and J ends lost 7 bases and 2 bases respectively, with 21 bases between them. CDR3 length: 16 residues. Germline values: CDR1 LNHDA, CDR2 SQIVND (reference sequence). CDR3 protein: CASITPWEVLTYEQYF. Here the CDR3 DNA reads TGTGCCAGTATTACCCCATGGGAGGTGCTGACCTACGAGCAGTACTTC.

This clone was seen a handful of times. The chain joins TRBV6-2 or TRBV6-3 to TRBJ1-2, with TRBD1 matching 11 bases. The J segment lost 4 bases and the V segment lost 5 bases, leaving 3 bases of the junction unmatched. CDR3 length equals 14 residues. Germline V gene lookup returns CDR1 MNHEY and CDR2 SVGEGT. CDR3 nucleotide sequence: TGTGCCAGCAGTGGACAGGGGGCCACCTATGGCTACACCTTC. Translated, it gives CASSGQGATYGYTF.

The chain's CDR3 is CASSYSSGTGTGELFF. The CDR3 DNA is TGTGCCAGCAGTTACTCTTCTGGGACAGGGACCGGGGAGCTGTTTTTT. This rearrangement joins TRBV6-6 to TRBJ2-2; TRBD1 matches at 9 bases. Germline-derived CDR1 and CDR2 are MNHNY and SVGAGI (reference sequence). Unmatched junction bases numbered 4, after V lost 0 bases and J lost 5 bases. The CDR3 spans 16 residues.

The chain uses TRBV5-8 and TRBJ2-7; TRBD1 aligns across 8 bases. The CDR3 spans 15 residues. V shed 4 bases, J shed 2 bases, and the junction held 8 bases outside the gene matches. CDR1 is SGHTS and CDR2 is YDEGEE in the germline V gene. The CDR3 here is CASSPGQGITYEQYF. The CDR3 DNA reads TGTGCCAGCAGCCCTGGACAGGGCATCACCTACGAGCAGTACTTC.

The chain is built from TRBV11-3 and TRBJ2-2; 11 positions agree with TRBD2. Germline V gives CDR1 SGHNT, CDR2 YENEEA. The J segment lost 5 bases and the V segment lost 6 bases, leaving 5 bases of the junction unmatched. CDR3 length: 15 residues. The chain's CDR3 is CASRRLAGRTGELFF. CDR3 in DNA: TGTGCCAGCAGGCGACTAGCGGGAAGGACCGGGGAGCTGTTTTTT.

This chain uses TRBV18 with TRBJ2-1; 12 positions agree with TRBD2. V was clipped by 6 bases and J by 4 bases; unmatched bases: 4. This CDR3 contains 15 residues. Germline assignment: CDR1 KGHSH and CDR2 LQKENI. The CDR3 DNA sequence: TGTGCCAGCTCCCCTGGACTAGCGGGGTACAATGAGCAGTTCTTC. It encodes CASSPGLAGYNEQFF.

This rearrangement joins TRBV3-1 (or the pseudogene TRBV3-2) to TRBJ2-3; 14 bases match TRBD2. The CDR3 consists of 17 residues. Germline V gene lookup returns CDR1 LGHDT and CDR2 YNNKEL (reference sequence). V gave up 3 bases and J gave up 3 bases; unmatched junction bases: 5. This chain's CDR3 is CASSQRTSGRLTDTQYF. In DNA, the CDR3 is TGTGCCAGCAGCCAGAGGACTAGCGGGAGGCTGACAGATACGCAGTATTTT.

This clone was detected only once. V usage is TRBV30 and J usage is TRBJ1-2; perhaps TRBD1 as D (6 bases). The germline V gene encodes CDR1 GTSNPN and CDR2 SVGIG (reference sequence). The CDR3 contains 14 residues. V dropped 2 bases and J dropped 2 bases, with 12 bases sitting between them. CDR3 DNA sequence: TGTGCCTGGAGTAACAGGGTTGTCAACTATGGCTACACCTTC. It encodes CAWSNRVVNYGYTF.

This chain joins TRBV7-2 and TRBJ2-1; 12 nucleotides match TRBD2. With V trimmed by 5 bases and J by 7 bases, 6 bases remained unmatched. The CDR3 is 15 residues long. Per germline, CDR1 SGHTA and CDR2 FQGNSA. DNA of the CDR3: TGTGCCAGCAGCCGGACTAGCGGGAATGGGAATGAGCAGTTCTTC. Its translation: CASSRTSGNGNEQFF.

The rearrangement joins TRBV7-9 to TRBJ2-1, with D perhaps matching TRBD2 (7 bases). V was shortened by 0 bases and J by 7 bases, with 10 bases between the two germline ends. CDR1 and CDR2 (germline): SEHNR, FQNEAQ (reference sequence). The CDR3 is 14 amino acids. For the CDR3, the DNA is TGTGCCAGCAGCTTAGCGGGAGGGGGTAATGAGCAGTTCTTC. This sequence encodes CASSLAGGGNEQFF.

J is TRBJ2-4 and V is TRBV18; TRBD2 matches at 8 bases. Germline CDR1 reads KGHSH; CDR2 reads LQKENI. The length of the CDR3 is 18 residues. V lost 0 bases to trimming and J lost 3 bases; unmatched junction nucleotides: 10. The CDR3 here is CASSPPRGPGGGKNIQYF. CDR3 in DNA: TGTGCCAGCTCACCACCGCGGGGCCCGGGAGGGGGCAAAAACATTCAGTACTTC.

The chain recombines TRBV18 with TRBJ2-2; TRBD1 aligns across 9 bases. V lost 5 bases to trimming and J lost 5 bases; unmatched junction nucleotides: 6. CDR1 is KGHSH and CDR2 is LQKENI in the germline V gene. CDR3 length equals 15 residues. The CDR3: CASSTGQGRTGELFF. For the CDR3, the DNA is TGTGCCAGCTCAACCGGACAGGGGAGGACCGGGGAGCTGTTTTTT.

The rearrangement joins TRBV19 to TRBJ1-2, with 8 bases matching TRBD1. The CDR3 is made up of 14 amino acids. CDR1 LNHDA and CDR2 SQIVND come from the germline V gene (reference sequence). After removal of 5 bases from V and 7 bases from J, the junction contained 9 bases not matched to a gene. This chain's CDR3 is CASSALDRGPGYTF. The CDR3 DNA reads as TGTGCCAGTAGTGCACTCGACAGGGGACCTGGCTACACCTTC. Full variable domain (remainder filled in from reference TRBV19 and TRBJ1-2): DGGITQSPKYLFRKEGQNVTLSCEQNLNHDAMYWYRQDPGQGLRLIYYSQIVNDFQKGDIAEGYSVSREKKESFPLTVTSAQKNPTAFYLCASSALDRGPGYTFGSGTRLTVV.

This rearrangement joins TRBV10-2 to TRBJ2-2, with 8 bases that match TRBD2. Germline CDR1 and CDR2: WSHSY and SAAADI. V lost 11 bases to trimming and J lost 1 base; unmatched junction nucleotides: 3. This CDR3 region has 13 residues. The chain's CDR3 is CAAREGNTGELFF. The CDR3 nucleotides are TGCGCCGCCCGGGAGGGGAACACCGGGGAGCTGTTTTTT.

V gene TRBV6-5 combines with J gene TRBJ1-5, with D uncertain. The CDR3 sequence is 14 residues long. Trimming stripped 6 bases from V and 5 bases from J, with 14 bases between. Germline loops: CDR1 MNHEY, CDR2 SVGAGI. The CDR3 protein is CASSNGRFDQPQHF. CDR3 sequence (DNA): TGTGCCAGCAGCAACGGTAGATTCGATCAGCCCCAGCATTTT.

The chain is built from TRBV15 and TRBJ1-1, with D unclear. The germline V gene has CDR1 LNHNV and CDR2 YYDKDF (reference sequence). The CDR3 is made up of 13 amino acids. Trimming removed 4 bases at V and 0 bases at J, with 6 bases between. CDR3 residues: CATSIGMNTEAFF. The CDR3 DNA reads TGTGCCACCAGCATCGGGATGAACACTGAAGCTTTCTTT.

A single count supports this clone. The J gene is TRBJ2-1, the V gene TRBV11-2; 13 nucleotides line up with TRBD2. The CDR3 is 15 residues long. The germline gives CDR1 SGHAT, CDR2 FQNNGV. Trimming took 5 bases from V and 6 from J; bases not matched to a gene: 4. CDR3 in DNA: TGTGCCAGCAGCCCGGGACTAGCGGGACGCAATGAGCAGTTCTTC. Protein sequence: CASSPGLAGRNEQFF.

This chain uses TRBV11-2 with TRBJ1-6; TRBD1 matches at 8 bases. V was pared by 3 bases and J by 7 bases, with 2 bases of the junction left unmatched. Germline V gene data show CDR1 as SGHAT and CDR2 as FQNNGV. The CDR3 covers 14 residues. CDR3 protein: CASSFRDRNSPLHF. Here the CDR3 DNA reads TGTGCCAGCAGCTTTCGGGACAGGAATTCACCCCTCCACTTT.